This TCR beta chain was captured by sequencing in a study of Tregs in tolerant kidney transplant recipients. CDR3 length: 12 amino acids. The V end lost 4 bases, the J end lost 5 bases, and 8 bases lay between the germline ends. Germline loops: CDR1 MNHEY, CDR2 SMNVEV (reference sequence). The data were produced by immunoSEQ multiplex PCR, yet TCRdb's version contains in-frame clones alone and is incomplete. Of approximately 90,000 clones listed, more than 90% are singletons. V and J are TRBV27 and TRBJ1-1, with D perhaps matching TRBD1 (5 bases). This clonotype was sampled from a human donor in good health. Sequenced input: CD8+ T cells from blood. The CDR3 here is CASSSTVTEAFF. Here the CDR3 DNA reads TGTGCCAGCAGTTCGACAGTGACTGAAGCTTTCTTT.